This TCR beta chain was identified in a study of blood T cell repertoires in COVID-19. In the study overall: The United States, Italy and Spain provided the acute and convalescent COVID-19 samples.

This CDR3 is built from 17 residues. In germline, CDR1 is SGHNT, CDR2 YENEEA. Trimming stripped 3 bases from V and 4 bases from J, with 21 bases between. The authors' processing: Amplified reference gene primers provided the basis for estimating nucleated cell counts. The method was immunoSEQ multiplex PCR; TCRdb's version includes in-frame clones alone and lacks a portion of them. That table furnishes V, J and clone size, whereas the DNA furnished D and trimming. The sample yields approximately 190,000 clones, about 88% seen once. The receptor was isolated from a woman in her forties who had recovered from COVID-19. The V and J genes are TRBV11-3 and TRBJ2-5, with D possibly TRBD1 on 6 matching bases. Input material: peripheral blood. The CDR3 region is CASSFGQPGVQGETQYF. CDR3 DNA sequence: TGTGCCAGCAGCTTTGGGCAGCCAGGGGTTCAGGGAGAGACCCAGTACTTC.